This entry lists 23 T cell receptor beta chains sequenced from one sample in a study of shared clonotypes between healthy human individuals (dated by TCRdb to 2020 to 2021). The method behind the library was the immunoSEQ multiplex PCR assay. The table comes from immuneACCESS by way of TCRdb, which keeps in-frame sequences with V and J called. Part of the clones is missing from these tables; in studies checked, under half for an unresolved V gene and the rest for unknown reasons. Here the sample has a few million clones; 90% to 95% occur a single time. Less than 2% of the sample is held by the ten biggest clonotypes. CD8 naive samples consisted of CD45RO-negative cells that were positively selected for CCR7, yielding a CD45RA+CCR7+ population without TemRA cells. The sequenced sample consisted of naive CD8+ T cells from PBMCs. According to the study, the label for this sample's cell subset or site signals: CD45RA+CCR7+. Receptor source: a man aged 18 to 29 in good health. Some clones in this sample may be carry-over from other donors' samples.

The chain links TRBV11-3 to TRBJ2-1; the D is unclear. The CDR3 has 13 residues. The V end was cut by 4 bases, the J end by 5 bases, with 9 bases between. CDR1 is SGHNT and CDR2 is YENEEA in the germline V gene. Written as DNA, the CDR3 is TGTGCCAGCAGCTCCTACAGCGACAATGAGCAGTTCTTC. Its protein product is CASSSYSDNEQFF.

This chain connects TRBV28 to TRBJ2-7; possibly TRBD1 for D (6 bases). CDR3 length: 15 amino acids. Germline values: CDR1 MDHEN, CDR2 SYDVKM. V lost 1 base, J lost 3 bases, and 13 bases lay in between. The CDR3 DNA is TGTGCCAGCAGTTTATTGTTCGGACAGCACTACGAGCAGTACTTC. Translation: CASSLLFGQHYEQYF.

This chain uses TRBV2 with TRBJ2-3; either TRBD1 or TRBD2 may fit D (5 bases each). Trimming pared 2 bases from V and 2 bases from J, leaving 11 bases between. The CDR3 has 15 residues. Germline values: CDR1 SNHLY, CDR2 FYNNEI. CDR3 DNA sequence: TGTGCCAGCAGTGAAAAGCGGACAATCACAGATACGCAGTATTTT. This codes for CASSEKRTITDTQYF.

The chain joins TRBV7-8 to TRBJ2-5; unclear D gene. Germline CDR1 and CDR2: SGHVS and FQNEAQ. CDR3 length: 14 amino acids. The germline V and J ends were trimmed by 1 base and 4 bases, with 10 bases remaining between them. CDR3 DNA: TGTGCCAGCAGCTTAGGGCAGCAAGCAGAGACCCAGTACTTC. Amino acid sequence: CASSLGQQAETQYF.

The chain carries TRBV7-6 and TRBJ2-6, with TRBD2 as a possible D gene (6 bases). V lost 5 bases, J lost 0 bases, and 11 bases lay in between. The length of the CDR3 is 16 residues. CDR1 and CDR2 (germline): SGHVS, FNYEAQ. The CDR3 region has the DNA TGTGCCAGCAGCCGACGAGCGGGCTCTGGGGCCAACGTCCTGACTTTC. Protein product: CASSRRAGSGANVLTF.

The V gene is TRBV28, the J gene TRBJ2-5, with D maybe TRBD1 (6 bases). The J call may be mistaken, given a closer DNA end match to TRBJ2-7. CDR3 length: 15 amino acids. Germline-derived CDR1 and CDR2 are MDHEN and SYDVKM. Here the CDR3 DNA reads TGTGCCAGCAGTCCCACTCTAGGGGGTACCTACGAGCAGTACTTC. It translates to CASSPTLGGTYEQYF.

This clone was seen a few times. The same CDR3 is also encoded by other DNA sequences in this sample. The rearrangement uses TRBV5-1 and TRBJ1-1, with D possibly TRBD1 on 5 matching bases. Trimming left V 2 bases short and J 5 bases short, with 10 bases between. This CDR3 has 13 residues. CDR1 is SGHRS and CDR2 is YFSETQ in the germline V gene. The DNA of the CDR3 is TGCGCCAGCAGCTTAGGCGGGGGGACTGAAGCTTTCTTT. Residues: CASSLGGGTEAFF.

This clone was detected once. V is TRBV7-9 and J is TRBJ1-2, with a possible D match to TRBD1 (5 bases). The CDR3 sequence is 12 residues long. V lost 3 bases and J 8 bases, leaving 10 bases between the germline ends. Per germline, CDR1 SEHNR and CDR2 FQNEAQ (reference sequence). The CDR3 sequence is CASSLGERGYTF. CDR3 DNA: TGTGCCAGCAGCTTGGGGGAACGCGGCTACACCTTC.

V is TRBV5-8 and J is TRBJ2-7; 13 bases map to TRBD2. Germline V CDR1 and CDR2: SGHTS, YDEGEE. CDR3 length: 17 residues. J lost 3 bases, V lost 1 base, and 7 bases had no gene match. Written as DNA, the CDR3 is TGTGCCAGCAGCTTGCCCACGAGGACTAGCGGGAGCTACGAGCAGTACTTC. It yields the protein CASSLPTRTSGSYEQYF.

The J gene is TRBJ2-7, the V gene TRBV25-1, with TRBD2 matching 7 bases. J lost 0 bases, V lost 7 bases, and 3 bases had no gene match. CDR3 length: 13 residues. Germline V gene data show CDR1 as MGHDK and CDR2 as SYGVNS. CDR3 sequence (DNA): TGTGCCAGCACTTTAGCGGGCTCCTACGAGCAGTACTTC. This gives the protein CASTLAGSYEQYF.

This clone was seen a single time. In DNA, the CDR3 is TGTGCCAGCAGTTCCCGAGCGGTGGGGCGGGATTCACCCCTCCACTTT. Amino acids: CASSSRAVGRDSPLHF. The chain uses TRBV28 and TRBJ1-6; TRBD1 might be the D (5 bases). The V end was cut by 4 bases, the J end by 8 bases, with 18 bases between. The CDR3 extends over 16 amino acids. Germline CDR1 reads MDHEN; CDR2 reads SYDVKM.

A single count supports this clone. This chain links TRBV2 with TRBJ2-1, with D hard to call. The CDR3 consists of 15 residues. The germline V gene has CDR1 SNHLY and CDR2 FYNNEI. V lost 0 bases and J 8 bases, leaving 14 bases between the germline ends. CDR3 coding DNA: TGTGCCAGCAGTGAAGCAGTAAGGGCGCCCGATGAGCAGTTCTTC. The encoded protein is CASSEAVRAPDEQFF.

V usage is TRBV7-9 and J usage is TRBJ2-6; D is possibly TRBD1 or TRBD2 (5 bases each). Germline V CDR1 and CDR2: SEHNR, FQNEAQ (reference sequence). V shed 5 bases and J shed 0 bases, with 11 bases lying between them. The CDR3 spans 16 residues. The CDR3 coding sequence is TGTGCCAGCAGCCACGGGACGGCCTCTGGGGCCAACGTCCTGACTTTC. Its translation: CASSHGTASGANVLTF.

As regards this clone: Within the sample, other DNA sequences also encode this same CDR3. This sequence joins TRBV19 and TRBJ2-1; D is unclear. The V and J ends lost 3 bases and 5 bases respectively, with 5 bases between them. The length of the CDR3 is 12 residues. CDR1 is LNHDA, CDR2 SQIVND, per germline (reference sequence). CDR3 residues: CASSIGHNEQFF. Here the CDR3 DNA reads TGTGCCAGTAGTATCGGGCACAATGAGCAGTTCTTC.

The chain has TRBV5-8 and TRBJ1-5; maybe TRBD1 (6 bases). This CDR3 has 15 amino acids. Germline CDR1 SGHTS, CDR2 YDEGEE. The V end lost 1 base, the J end lost 4 bases, and 12 bases lay between the germline ends. CDR3 amino acids: CASSLSWTENQPQHF. The CDR3 DNA follows: TGTGCCAGCAGCTTGAGTTGGACAGAGAATCAGCCCCAGCATTTT.

V is TRBV27 and J is TRBJ2-1; D gene uncertain. The CDR3 extends over 15 amino acids. V was shortened by 6 bases and J by 1 base, with 13 bases between the two germline ends. Germline V gene data show CDR1 as MNHEY and CDR2 as SMNVEV (reference sequence). This chain's CDR3 is CASRGFGPSYNEQFF. The CDR3 DNA is TGTGCCAGCAGAGGGTTTGGCCCATCCTACAATGAGCAGTTCTTC.

The V and J genes are TRBV10-3 and TRBJ1-1, with TRBD1 matching 10 bases. CDR3 length: 13 amino acids. V dropped 11 bases and J dropped 1; count of bases not matched to a gene: 4. Germline lookup yields CDR1 ENHRY and CDR2 SYGVKD. The CDR3 spells CALWTGGNTEAFF. The CDR3 nucleotides are TGTGCCCTATGGACAGGGGGGAACACTGAAGCTTTCTTT.

The chain links TRBV2 to TRBJ2-1; D possibly corresponds to TRBD1 (7 bases). Germline CDR1 and CDR2: SNHLY and FYNNEI. This CDR3 region has 17 residues. Trimming removed 2 bases from V and 9 bases from J, with 23 bases in between. The CDR3 sequence: CASSELGGPGRQGEQFF. The DNA of the CDR3 is TGTGCCAGCAGTGAACTTGGGGGGCCAGGGAGACAGGGTGAGCAGTTCTTC.

Turning to this clone: This same CDR3 is encoded by further DNA sequences in the sample. The chain is built from TRBV5-1 and TRBJ2-1; perhaps TRBD1 as D (5 bases). V was clipped by 0 bases and J by 8 bases, with 9 bases between them. This CDR3 has 13 residues. Germline V gives CDR1 SGHRS, CDR2 YFSETQ. The CDR3 bases are TGCGCCAGCAGCTTGGCCAGGGTCGATGAGCAGTTCTTC. Translated: CASSLARVDEQFF.

The V call is TRBV28, the J call TRBJ1-2, with unresolved D. The V and J ends lost 3 bases and 6 bases respectively, with 17 bases between them. Germline CDR1 and CDR2: MDHEN and SYDVKM. The CDR3 is 15 residues long. As DNA, the CDR3 is TGTGCCAGCAGTTTCGTTGGGATACCACGGGATGGCTACACCTTC. Translated, it gives CASSFVGIPRDGYTF.

Of note for this clone: At the DNA level, this CDR3 is encoded by other sequences in the same sample as well. The V gene is TRBV27, the J gene TRBJ2-7; perhaps TRBD2 as D (5 bases). With 4 bases removed from V and 4 bases from J, the gap between germline ends came to 11 bases. The CDR3 has 13 amino acids. Germline CDR1 MNHEY, CDR2 SMNVEV (reference sequence). CDR3 nucleotides: TGTGCCAGCAGTTGGGGTGAGGGTTACGAGCAGTACTTC. This gives the protein CASSWGEGYEQYF.

This clone was recorded once. The rearrangement joins TRBV6-6 to TRBJ2-7, with 12 nucleotides matching TRBD2. The CDR3 has 15 amino acids. Germline V gene lookup returns CDR1 MNHNY and CDR2 SVGAGI (reference sequence). V lost 2 bases to trimming and J lost 2 bases; unmatched junction nucleotides: 1. CDR3 nucleotide sequence: TGTGCCAGCAGTTACGGACTAGCGGGACCCTACGAGCAGTACTTC. Residues: CASSYGLAGPYEQYF.

The chain joins TRBV11-1 to TRBJ1-1, with D hard to call. The germline V and J ends were trimmed by 3 bases and 6 bases, with 14 bases remaining between them. The CDR3 covers 14 residues. Looked up from germline, CDR1 is SGHAT and CDR2 is FQDESV (reference sequence). CDR3 DNA sequence: TGTGCCAGCAGCTTTGACGGACGGACTTCTGAAGCTTTCTTT. Its translation is CASSFDGRTSEAFF.